This T cell receptor (beta chain) emerged from a study of T cells after posttransplantation cyclophosphamide. Points from the study as a whole: Recipient CMV seropositivity and CMV reactivation strongly tracked TRB clonality. Later post-transplant blood repertoires were often dominated by donor CD8+ memory clones.

This table comes from immunoSEQ multiplex PCR, and its TCRdb copy is limited to in-frame clones, with some not included. The top ten hold around 24% of the sample, which has about 7,100 clones, almost 75% seen once. Treatment was busulfan-fludarabine conditioning, a marrow graft, and cyclophosphamide on days +3 and +4. Comment on this clone: What it binds is not known.

Looked up from germline, CDR1 is MGHRA and CDR2 is YSYEKL. V lost 3 bases and J lost 5, with 16 bases in between. This CDR3 is built from 15 residues. This TCR was recovered from a young adult male patient who received an allogeneic stem cell transplant from a related donor, was CMV-positive, and had acute GVHD only. Some of the T cells might come from the graft donor. This specimen consisted of PBMCs, obtained around 1,400 days after allogeneic stem cell transplant with posttransplant cyclophosphamide. This chain links TRBV4-1 with TRBJ1-1; D might be TRBD1 (5 bases). This CDR3 reads CASSQSLGQKTEAFF. Here the CDR3 DNA reads TGCGCCAGCAGCCAGTCCCTGGGGCAGAAAACTGAAGCTTTCTTT.